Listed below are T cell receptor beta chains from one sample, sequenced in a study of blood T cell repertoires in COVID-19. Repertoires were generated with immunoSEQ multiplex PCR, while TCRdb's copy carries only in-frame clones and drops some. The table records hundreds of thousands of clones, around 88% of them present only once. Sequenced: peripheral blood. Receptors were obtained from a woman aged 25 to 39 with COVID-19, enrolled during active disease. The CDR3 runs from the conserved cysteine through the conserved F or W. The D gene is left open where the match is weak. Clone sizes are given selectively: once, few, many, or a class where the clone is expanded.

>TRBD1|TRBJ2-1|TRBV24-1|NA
TGTGCCACCAGTGACCGGCGGACAGGGGGATTCCGGAATGAGCAGTTCTTC
CATSDRRTGGFRNEQFF
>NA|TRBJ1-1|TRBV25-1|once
TGTGCCAGCACCTTACAGGGAAGGGACACTGAAGCTTTCTTT
CASTLQGRDTEAFF
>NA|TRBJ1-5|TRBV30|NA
TGTGCCTGGAGTCTCCCCCAGGGGCCCCAGCATTTT
CAWSLPQGPQHF
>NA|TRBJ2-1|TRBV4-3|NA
TGCGCCAGCAGCCAAGACTCCTCCTACAATGAGCAGTTCTTC
CASSQDSSYNEQFF
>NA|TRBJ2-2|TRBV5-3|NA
TGTGCCAGAAGCTTGGAGGGTGCCGGTTTGGGCGGAGGGCCCGGGGAGCTGTTTTTT
CARSLEGAGLGGGPGELFF
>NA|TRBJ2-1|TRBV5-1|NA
TGCGCCAGCAGCCCCGTCAGGACACAGAATGAGCAGTTCTTC
CASSPVRTQNEQFF
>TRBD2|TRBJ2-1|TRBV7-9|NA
TGTGCCAGCGGGCGTAGCGGGGATTCGAGCTCCTACAATGAGCAGTTCTTC
CASGRSGDSSSYNEQFF
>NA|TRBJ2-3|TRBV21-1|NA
TGTGCCAGCAGCAAAGCGTTGACAGGGAGCACAGATACGCAGTATTTT
CASSKALTGSTDTQYF
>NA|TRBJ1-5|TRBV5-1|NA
TGCGCCAGCAGCTTGGTCGGGGGGAATCAGCCCCAGCATTTT
CASSLVGGNQPQHF
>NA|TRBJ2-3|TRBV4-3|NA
TGCGCCAGCAGCCAAATCCTCGGGGGCACAGATACGCAGTATTTT
CASSQILGGTDTQYF
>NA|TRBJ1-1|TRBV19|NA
TGTGCCAGTAGTATAGGAATGGGGGGCACTGAAGCTTTCTTT
CASSIGMGGTEAFF
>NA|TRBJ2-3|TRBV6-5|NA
TGTGCCAGCAAGACTCAGTCTAGCACAGATACGCAGTATTTT
CASKTQSSTDTQYF
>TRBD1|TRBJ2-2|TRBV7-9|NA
TGTGCCAGCAGCTCCCACAGGGGCACGAACACCGGGGAGCTGTTTTTT
CASSSHRGTNTGELFF
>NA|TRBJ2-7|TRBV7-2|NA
TGTGCCAGCAGCTCCAGGGACAAGGCGGTGTCCTACGAGCAGTACTTC
CASSSRDKAVSYEQYF
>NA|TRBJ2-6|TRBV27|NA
TGTGCCAGCAGTTCTCGACAGACCCAACACTCTGGGGCCAACGTCCTGACTTTC
CASSSRQTQHSGANVLTF
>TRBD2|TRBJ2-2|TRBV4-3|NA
TGCGCCAGCAGCCACACTTCGGGACTAGCTAACACCGGGGAGCTGTTTTTT
CASSHTSGLANTGELFF
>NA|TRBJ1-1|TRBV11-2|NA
TGTGCCAGCAGCTCTCCCACTGAAGCTTTCTTT
CASSSPTEAFF
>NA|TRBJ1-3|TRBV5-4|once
TGTGCCAGCAGCCCTATACCGGGCTCTGGAAACACCATATATTTT
CASSPIPGSGNTIYF
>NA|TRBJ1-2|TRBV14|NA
TGTGCCAGCAGCAGGGACATCAACTATGGCTACACCTTC
CASSRDINYGYTF
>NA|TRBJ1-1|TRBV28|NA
TGTGCCAGCAGCCCCCCATACATGAACACTGAAGCTTTCTTT
CASSPPYMNTEAFF
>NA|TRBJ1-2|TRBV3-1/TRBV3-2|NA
TGTGCCAGCAGCCACATCAGGGCGGACGGCTACACCTTC
CASSHIRADGYTF
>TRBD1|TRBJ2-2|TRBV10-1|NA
TGCGCCAGCAGTCAGGGGGCCCCGAACACCGGGGAGCTGTTTTTT
CASSQGAPNTGELFF
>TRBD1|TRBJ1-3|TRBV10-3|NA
TGTGCCATCAGGGCACAGGGACAGCTTAAAAACACCATATATTTT
CAIRAQGQLKNTIYF
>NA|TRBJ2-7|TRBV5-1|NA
TGCGCCAGCAGCACAGGGCCCTACGAGCAGTACTTC
CASSTGPYEQYF
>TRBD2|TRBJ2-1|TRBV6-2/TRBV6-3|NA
TGTGCCAGCAGTTACTCGAAGGGACTAGCGGGGCCTTACAATGAGCAGTTCTTC
CASSYSKGLAGPYNEQFF
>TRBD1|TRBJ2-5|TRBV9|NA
TGTGCCAGCAGCGTATCGACAGGGCACCAAGAGACCCAGTACTTC
CASSVSTGHQETQYF
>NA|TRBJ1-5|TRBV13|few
TGTGCCAGCAGCAAGGACAGAGGCAATCAGCCCCAGCATTTT
CASSKDRGNQPQHF
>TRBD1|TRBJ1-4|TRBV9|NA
TGTGCCAGCAGCAAGAGCCGGGACAGGGGGCTTGGAAGGGCGGAAAAACTGTTTTTT
CASSKSRDRGLGRAEKLFF
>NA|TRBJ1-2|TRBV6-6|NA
TGTGCCAGCGCTTCCGGGGCCGGGGGGCTCACCTTC
CASASGAGGLTF
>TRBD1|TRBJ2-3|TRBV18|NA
TGTGCCAGCTCATTAACAGCGTCGCGACAGGGGACAGATACGCAGTATTTT
CASSLTASRQGTDTQYF
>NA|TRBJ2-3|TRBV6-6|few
TGTGCCAGCAGTCTCTTCGCGGGCAATCGGGATACGCAGTATTTT
CASSLFAGNRDTQYF
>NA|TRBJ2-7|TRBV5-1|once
TGCGCCAGCAGCCCTCAACCAACAGACCGCGAGCAGTACTTC
CASSPQPTDREQYF
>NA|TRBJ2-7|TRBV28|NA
TGTGCCAGCACAACAGGGTCGTGGAATCTCCACGAGCAGTACTTC
CASTTGSWNLHEQYF
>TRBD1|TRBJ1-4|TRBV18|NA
TGTGCCAGCTCACCACGAGGGACAGGGAGTGAAAAACTGTTTTTT
CASSPRGTGSEKLFF
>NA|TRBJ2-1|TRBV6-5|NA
TGTGCCAGCAGTTACGGAGGCAATGAGCAGTTCTTC
CASSYGGNEQFF
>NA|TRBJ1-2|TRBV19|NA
TGTGCCAGTAGTTCAGTGGGCTACACCTTC
CASSSVGYTF
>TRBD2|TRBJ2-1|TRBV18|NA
TGTGCCAGCTCACCACAGACTAGCGGGTCCTACAATGAGCAGTTCTTC
CASSPQTSGSYNEQFF
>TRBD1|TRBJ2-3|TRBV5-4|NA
TGTGCCAGCACGCCTACACAGGGGGCGAGGTCAGATACGCAGTATTTT
CASTPTQGARSDTQYF
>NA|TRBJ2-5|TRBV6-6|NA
TGTGCCAGCAGTTACGAACTGTACCAAGAGACCCAGTACTTC
CASSYELYQETQYF
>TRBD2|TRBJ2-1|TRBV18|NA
TGTGCCAGCTCACCTCTCGACGCCGGGGGGGAGCCTCACAATGAGCAGTTCTTC
CASSPLDAGGEPHNEQFF